This note documents a single T cell receptor (beta chain) sequence. Using immunoSEQ multiplex PCR, the repertoire was profiled, and TCRdb retains in-frame clones only, with some absent. The sample includes approximately 90,000 clones, 75% to 90% seen only once; the top ten take more than 4.5%. This sample is drawn from a study of blood T cell repertoires in COVID-19. The CDR3 runs 13 residues. Trimming at V came to 6 bases and at J to 2 bases, leaving 2 bases not matched to a gene. While infection was still active, Seattle patients were enrolled and then followed longitudinally. The V gene is TRBV12-3 or TRBV12-4, the J gene TRBJ1-2; 8 nucleotides line up with TRBD1. This sequence was found in a man aged 60-69 years with COVID-19, enrolled during active disease. The sequencing input was peripheral blood. The CDR3 region is CASRTGANYGYTF. CDR3 in DNA: TGTGCCAGCAGGACAGGGGCCAACTATGGCTACACCTTC.